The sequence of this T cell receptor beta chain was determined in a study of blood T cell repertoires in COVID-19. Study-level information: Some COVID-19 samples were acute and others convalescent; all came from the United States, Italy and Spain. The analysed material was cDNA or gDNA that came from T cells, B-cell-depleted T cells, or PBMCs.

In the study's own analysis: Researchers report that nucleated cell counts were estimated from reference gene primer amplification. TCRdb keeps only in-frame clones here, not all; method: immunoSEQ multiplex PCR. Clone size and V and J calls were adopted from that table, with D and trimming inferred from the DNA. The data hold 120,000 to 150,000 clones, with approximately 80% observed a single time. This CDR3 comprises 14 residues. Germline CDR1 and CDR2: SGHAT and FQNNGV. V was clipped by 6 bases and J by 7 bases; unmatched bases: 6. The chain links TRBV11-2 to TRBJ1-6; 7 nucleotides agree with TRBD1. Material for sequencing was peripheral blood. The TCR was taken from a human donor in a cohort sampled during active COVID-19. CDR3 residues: CASSPGGSNSPLHF. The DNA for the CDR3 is TGTGCCAGCAGTCCAGGGGGGAGCAATTCACCCCTCCACTTT. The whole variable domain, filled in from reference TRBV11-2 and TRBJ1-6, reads EAGVAQSPRYKIIEKRQSVAFWCNPISGHATLYWYQQILGQGPKLLIQFQNNGVVDDSQLPKDRFSAERLKGVDSTLKIQPAKLEDSAVYLCASSPGGSNSPLHFGNGTRLTVT.